This is a list of T cell receptor beta chains from one sample in a study of cytomegalovirus exposure and HLA in healthy donors. Sequencing used immunoSEQ multiplex PCR; TCRdb keeps in-frame clones, though not all of them. The sample carries some 130,000 clones, around 76% recorded once. The sequenced sample was PBMCs. The receptors originated from a woman aged 50 to 65 in good health and CMV-seronegative. Both conserved end residues are part of each CDR3. A D gene is named only where the DNA matches it firmly. Not all rows give a size; the values are once, few, many and, for expanded clones, a class.

d_call: TRBD1; j_call: TRBJ2-7; clone_size: .; v_call: TRBV27; cdr3_nt: TGTGCCAGCAGTTTAAGGGCATCCGGGACAGGGGGCTACGAGCAGTACTTC; cdr3_aa: CASSLRASGTGGYEQYF
d_call: .; j_call: TRBJ2-5; clone_size: .; v_call: TRBV6-5; cdr3_nt: TGTGCCAGCAGGACAGTAGAGACCCAGTACTTC; cdr3_aa: CASRTVETQYF
d_call: .; j_call: TRBJ1-2; clone_size: few; v_call: TRBV7-9; cdr3_nt: TGTTCCAGCAGCCCCTCGAACTATGGCTACACCTTC; cdr3_aa: CSSSPSNYGYTF
d_call: TRBD1; j_call: TRBJ1-2; clone_size: once; v_call: TRBV2; cdr3_nt: TGTGCCAGCAGCGCGGGACAGTACTATGGCTACACCTTC; cdr3_aa: CASSAGQYYGYTF
d_call: .; j_call: TRBJ2-3; clone_size: .; v_call: TRBV9; cdr3_nt: TGTGCCAGCAGCGTAGCAGGGGTCACTAGCACAGATACGCAGTATTTT; cdr3_aa: CASSVAGVTSTDTQYF
d_call: .; j_call: TRBJ1-1; clone_size: .; v_call: TRBV7-8; cdr3_nt: TGTGCCAGCAGCTTATCGAGGGGGTTGAACACTGAAGCTTTCTTT; cdr3_aa: CASSLSRGLNTEAFF
d_call: TRBD1; j_call: TRBJ1-1; clone_size: .; v_call: TRBV18; cdr3_nt: TGTGCCAGCTCACCACTTCGGACAGGGGAGGGTCGGAACACTGAAGCTTTCTTT; cdr3_aa: CASSPLRTGEGRNTEAFF
d_call: TRBD2; j_call: TRBJ2-4; clone_size: .; v_call: TRBV27; cdr3_nt: TGTGCCAGCATGGGACTAGCGGGAGCAAACATTCAGTACTTC; cdr3_aa: CASMGLAGANIQYF
d_call: TRBD1; j_call: TRBJ1-5; clone_size: .; v_call: TRBV4-1; cdr3_nt: TGCGCCAGCAGCCAAACCTCCGGGACAGGGGGTCAGCCCCAGCATTTT; cdr3_aa: CASSQTSGTGGQPQHF
d_call: .; j_call: TRBJ2-3; clone_size: .; v_call: TRBV5-6; cdr3_nt: TGTGCCAGCAGCTTGAATCGCGGGATACCTGCGGATACGCAGTATTTT; cdr3_aa: CASSLNRGIPADTQYF
d_call: TRBD2; j_call: TRBJ2-5; clone_size: .; v_call: TRBV7-9; cdr3_nt: TGTGCCAGCAGCTCCATCCGACTAGCGGAAGTGGAGACCCAGTACTTC; cdr3_aa: CASSSIRLAEVETQYF
d_call: .; j_call: TRBJ2-1; clone_size: once; v_call: TRBV9; cdr3_nt: TGTGCCAGCAGCCCTCCGGGTTCCTACAATGAGCAGTTCTTC; cdr3_aa: CASSPPGSYNEQFF
d_call: .; j_call: TRBJ1-2; clone_size: .; v_call: TRBV9; cdr3_nt: TGTGCCACATACGACAGAAACTATGGCTACACCTTC; cdr3_aa: CATYDRNYGYTF
d_call: .; j_call: TRBJ2-1; clone_size: .; v_call: TRBV10-3; cdr3_nt: TGTGCCATCAGTGAGTTTGGGGCAGACAATGAGCAGTTCTTC; cdr3_aa: CAISEFGADNEQFF
d_call: .; j_call: TRBJ1-3; clone_size: .; v_call: TRBV4-3; cdr3_nt: TGCGCCAGCAGCCAAGATACAGGCACCTCTGGAAACACCATATATTTT; cdr3_aa: CASSQDTGTSGNTIYF
d_call: .; j_call: TRBJ1-2; clone_size: .; v_call: TRBV27; cdr3_nt: TGTGCCAGCAGTAATCACACAGACCAGCCTTATAACTATGGCTACACCTTC; cdr3_aa: CASSNHTDQPYNYGYTF
d_call: .; j_call: TRBJ1-3; clone_size: .; v_call: TRBV18; cdr3_nt: TGTGCCAGCTCACCACCACGGTGGGGCAACTCTGGAAACACCATATATTTT; cdr3_aa: CASSPPRWGNSGNTIYF
d_call: .; j_call: TRBJ1-1; clone_size: .; v_call: TRBV7-6; cdr3_nt: TGTGCCAGCAGCTTAGTACGCGGGCAGGGGGAAGCTTTCTTT; cdr3_aa: CASSLVRGQGEAFF
d_call: .; j_call: TRBJ1-2; clone_size: few; v_call: TRBV7-3; cdr3_nt: TGTGCCAGCAGCTTTACGGGCAGGGATGGCTACCCCTTC; cdr3_aa: CASSFTGRDGYPF
d_call: .; j_call: TRBJ2-3; clone_size: .; v_call: TRBV5-4; cdr3_nt: TGTGCCAGCCATAACGGACTATTCACAGATACGCAGTATTTT; cdr3_aa: CASHNGLFTDTQYF
d_call: TRBD1; j_call: TRBJ1-1; clone_size: once; v_call: TRBV18; cdr3_nt: TGTGCCAGCTCGCCGACAGGGAACAGTATCACTGAAGCTTTCTTT; cdr3_aa: CASSPTGNSITEAFF
d_call: .; j_call: TRBJ1-1; clone_size: .; v_call: TRBV11-3; cdr3_nt: TGTGCCAGCAGCCCCCAACAGGGTCGGGAAACTGAAGCTTTCTTT; cdr3_aa: CASSPQQGRETEAFF
d_call: .; j_call: TRBJ2-2; clone_size: .; v_call: TRBV19; cdr3_nt: TGTGCCAGTAGATTATCAAAGCCCCCCACTAAGAACACCGGGGAGCTGTTTTTT; cdr3_aa: CASRLSKPPTKNTGELFF
d_call: TRBD2; j_call: TRBJ2-1; clone_size: .; v_call: TRBV11-3; cdr3_nt: TGTGCCAGCGGAACGGGACTAGGGTCCTTCGATGAGCAGTTCTTC; cdr3_aa: CASGTGLGSFDEQFF
d_call: .; j_call: TRBJ2-2; clone_size: once; v_call: TRBV7-2; cdr3_nt: TGTGCCACCAAAGACCCGAGGTACACCGGGGAGCTGTTTTTT; cdr3_aa: CATKDPRYTGELFF
d_call: .; j_call: TRBJ2-3; clone_size: .; v_call: TRBV29-1; cdr3_nt: TGCAGCGTTGTTGGCGGCTCGTTAGGAGATACGCAGTATTTT; cdr3_aa: CSVVGGSLGDTQYF
d_call: TRBD1; j_call: TRBJ2-3; clone_size: .; v_call: TRBV5-4; cdr3_nt: TGTGCCAGCATCACCGACAGGGAGAGCACAGATACGCAGTATTTT; cdr3_aa: CASITDRESTDTQYF
d_call: .; j_call: TRBJ2-7; clone_size: .; v_call: TRBV6-5; cdr3_nt: TGTGCCAGCAGGTCCGACAGAGGAAGCTCCTACGAGCAGTACTTC; cdr3_aa: CASRSDRGSSYEQYF
d_call: .; j_call: TRBJ2-1; clone_size: .; v_call: TRBV10-3; cdr3_nt: TGTGCCATCAGTGAGACTAGCCCCTACAATGAGCAGTTCTTC; cdr3_aa: CAISETSPYNEQFF
d_call: .; j_call: TRBJ2-3; clone_size: few; v_call: TRBV6-1; cdr3_nt: TGTGCCAGCACCGACGGGGGACCACACACAGATACGCAGTATTTT; cdr3_aa: CASTDGGPHTDTQYF
d_call: .; j_call: TRBJ1-2; clone_size: .; v_call: TRBV28; cdr3_nt: TGTGCCAGTGGACAGTGGGGGAGTGGACATTCTAACTATGGCTACACCTTC; cdr3_aa: CASGQWGSGHSNYGYTF
d_call: .; j_call: TRBJ1-1; clone_size: few; v_call: TRBV15; cdr3_nt: TGTGCCACCAGCAGAGACGGGAACTCGGGGGCTGAAGCTTTCTTT; cdr3_aa: CATSRDGNSGAEAFF
d_call: .; j_call: TRBJ1-2; clone_size: once; v_call: TRBV7-9; cdr3_nt: TGTGCCAGCAGCTTTTCTCAGCCGGGGGGCTACACCTTC; cdr3_aa: CASSFSQPGGYTF
d_call: TRBD1; j_call: TRBJ1-2; clone_size: .; v_call: TRBV4-2; cdr3_nt: TGTGCCAGCAGCCAATCTAGCAGGGGGGCTAACTATGGCTACACCTTC; cdr3_aa: CASSQSSRGANYGYTF
d_call: .; j_call: TRBJ2-7; clone_size: once; v_call: TRBV9; cdr3_nt: TGTGCCAGCAGCGTAGGGTCCGGGGGCTACGAGCAGTACTTC; cdr3_aa: CASSVGSGGYEQYF
d_call: TRBD1; j_call: TRBJ2-7; clone_size: .; v_call: TRBV6-5; cdr3_nt: TGTGCCAGTACACAGGGGGTAAACTCCTACGAGCAGTACTTC; cdr3_aa: CASTQGVNSYEQYF
d_call: TRBD1; j_call: TRBJ2-7; clone_size: .; v_call: TRBV9; cdr3_nt: TGTGCCAGCAGCGTGGGGGACAGATACTACGAGCAGTACTTC; cdr3_aa: CASSVGDRYYEQYF
d_call: TRBD1; j_call: TRBJ1-1; clone_size: once; v_call: TRBV29-1; cdr3_nt: TGCAGCACCAATGCACAGGGGGCAGGGGAAGCTTTCTTT; cdr3_aa: CSTNAQGAGEAFF
d_call: .; j_call: TRBJ1-2; clone_size: few; v_call: TRBV6-1; cdr3_nt: TGTGCCAGCAAAGCGGGGGCTTTCTATGGCTACACCTTC; cdr3_aa: CASKAGAFYGYTF
d_call: TRBD1; j_call: TRBJ2-3; clone_size: few; v_call: TRBV25-1; cdr3_nt: TGTGCCAGCAGTGAATCTATTGGGACAGGGGAGGCAGATACGCAGTATTTT; cdr3_aa: CASSESIGTGEADTQYF
d_call: .; j_call: TRBJ2-3; clone_size: .; v_call: TRBV2; cdr3_nt: TGTGCCAGCATAGGACAGATAGCAGATACGCAGTATTTT; cdr3_aa: CASIGQIADTQYF
d_call: TRBD1; j_call: TRBJ1-5; clone_size: .; v_call: TRBV10-2; cdr3_nt: TGCGCCAGCAGTGAGTCGGTAGGACAGGGCGCTCTCGATCAGCCCCAGCATTTT; cdr3_aa: CASSESVGQGALDQPQHF
d_call: TRBD1; j_call: TRBJ1-4; clone_size: .; v_call: TRBV6-1; cdr3_nt: TGTGCCAGCAGTGAAGCGACAGGGTGGGGCGAAAAACTGTTTTTT; cdr3_aa: CASSEATGWGEKLFF
d_call: .; j_call: TRBJ1-1; clone_size: .; v_call: TRBV5-1; cdr3_nt: TGCGCCAGCAGCTTGGGCACGTCAGTAAAGAACACTGAAGCTTTCTTT; cdr3_aa: CASSLGTSVKNTEAFF
d_call: .; j_call: TRBJ2-7; clone_size: .; v_call: TRBV18; cdr3_nt: TGTGCCAGCTCACCACCGAGGGGGAAAAGCTCCTACGAGCAGTACTTC; cdr3_aa: CASSPPRGKSSYEQYF
d_call: TRBD1; j_call: TRBJ1-4; clone_size: few; v_call: TRBV10-3; cdr3_nt: TGTGCCACCAGGACAGGGGGTGTTGCAACTAATGAAAAACTGTTTTTT; cdr3_aa: CATRTGGVATNEKLFF
d_call: .; j_call: TRBJ1-4; clone_size: .; v_call: TRBV29-1; cdr3_nt: TGCAGCGTTGAAGTCAGGGGTTCACTGTTTTTT; cdr3_aa: CSVEVRGSLFF
d_call: TRBD2; j_call: TRBJ2-1; clone_size: .; v_call: TRBV5-1; cdr3_nt: TGCGCCAGCAGCCAACTAGCGGGAGGTAGCAATGAGCAGTTCTTC; cdr3_aa: CASSQLAGGSNEQFF
d_call: TRBD1; j_call: TRBJ1-5; clone_size: .; v_call: TRBV6-5; cdr3_nt: TGTGCCAGCAGTTACAACGAGGGACAGCCCCAGAATTTT; cdr3_aa: CASSYNEGQPQNF
d_call: TRBD1; j_call: TRBJ2-1; clone_size: .; v_call: TRBV7-3; cdr3_nt: TGTGCCAGCAGCCGAATAGGGACAGCCTACAATGAGCAGTTCTTC; cdr3_aa: CASSRIGTAYNEQFF
d_call: TRBD2; j_call: TRBJ2-5; clone_size: .; v_call: TRBV5-1; cdr3_nt: TGCGCCAGCAGCTCTGGACTAGCGGGAGAAGAGACCCAGTACTTC; cdr3_aa: CASSSGLAGEETQYF
d_call: TRBD2; j_call: TRBJ2-5; clone_size: .; v_call: TRBV11-3; cdr3_nt: TGTGCCAGTGCCGGGACTAGCGGGCAAGAGACCCAGTACTTC; cdr3_aa: CASAGTSGQETQYF
d_call: TRBD2; j_call: TRBJ2-7; clone_size: .; v_call: TRBV19; cdr3_nt: TGTGCCAGTACCCAACTAGCGGGAGGAGGAGAGCAGTACTTC; cdr3_aa: CASTQLAGGGEQYF
d_call: .; j_call: TRBJ1-2; clone_size: .; v_call: TRBV29-1; cdr3_nt: TGCAGCGTATATGGGACTTATGGCTACACCTTC; cdr3_aa: CSVYGTYGYTF
d_call: .; j_call: TRBJ2-3; clone_size: .; v_call: TRBV7-9; cdr3_nt: TGTGCCAGCAGCCCGGAGTTCGGTCTGGCAGATACGCAGTATTTT; cdr3_aa: CASSPEFGLADTQYF